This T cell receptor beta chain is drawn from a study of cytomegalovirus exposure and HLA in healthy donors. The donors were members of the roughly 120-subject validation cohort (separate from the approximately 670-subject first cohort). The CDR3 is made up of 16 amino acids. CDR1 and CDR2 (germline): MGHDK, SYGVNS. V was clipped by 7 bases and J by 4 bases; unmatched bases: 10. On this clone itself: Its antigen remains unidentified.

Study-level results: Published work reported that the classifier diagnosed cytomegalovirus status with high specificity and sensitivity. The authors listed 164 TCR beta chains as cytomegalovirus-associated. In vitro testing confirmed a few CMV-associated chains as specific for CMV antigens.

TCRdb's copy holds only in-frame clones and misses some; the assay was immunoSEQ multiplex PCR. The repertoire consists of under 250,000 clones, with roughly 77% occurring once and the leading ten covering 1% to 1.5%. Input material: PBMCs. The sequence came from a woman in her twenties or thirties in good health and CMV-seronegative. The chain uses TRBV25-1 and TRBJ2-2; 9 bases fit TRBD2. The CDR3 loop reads CASKPPAGGGTGELFF. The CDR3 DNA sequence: TGTGCCAGCAAACCCCCAGCGGGAGGTGGCACCGGGGAGCTGTTTTTT.